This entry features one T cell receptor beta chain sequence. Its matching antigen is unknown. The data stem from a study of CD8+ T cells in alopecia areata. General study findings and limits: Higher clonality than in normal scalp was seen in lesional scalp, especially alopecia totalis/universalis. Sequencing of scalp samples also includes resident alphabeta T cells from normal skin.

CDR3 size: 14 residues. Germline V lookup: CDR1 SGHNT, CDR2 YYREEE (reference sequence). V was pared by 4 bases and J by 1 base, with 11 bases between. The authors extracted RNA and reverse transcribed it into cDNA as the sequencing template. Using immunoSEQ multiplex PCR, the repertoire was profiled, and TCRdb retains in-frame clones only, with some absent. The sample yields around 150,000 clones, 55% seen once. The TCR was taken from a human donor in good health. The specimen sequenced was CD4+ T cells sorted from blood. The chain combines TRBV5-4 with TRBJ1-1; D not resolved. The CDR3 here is CASSPAAENTEAFF. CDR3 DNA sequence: TGTGCCAGCAGCCCAGCGGCCGAGAACACTGAAGCTTTCTTT.